This T cell receptor beta chain comes out of a study of T cell responses to AZD1222 COVID-19 vaccine. Sequenced by immunoSEQ multiplex PCR; TCRdb stores in-frame clones only, minus some. The table lists roughly 160,000 clones, about 90% of them singletons. The CDR3 loop spans 15 amino acids. The germline V gene encodes CDR1 MGHRA and CDR2 YSYEKL. V dropped 4 bases and J dropped 5; count of bases not matched to a gene: 7. The rearrangement uses TRBV4-1 and TRBJ2-5; TRBD2 aligns across 10 bases. The TCR comes from an adult who received the AZD1222 COVID-19 vaccine. Sequences were derived from peripheral blood, sampled 28 days after the second AZD1222 dose. The CDR3 nucleotides read TGCGCCAGCAGCCCCGGCCTAGCGGGGGTCGAGACCCAGTACTTC. It codes for CASSPGLAGVETQYF.